The source of this T cell receptor (beta chain) is a study of cytomegalovirus exposure and HLA in healthy donors. This clone has only a few counts. 13 Jbeta primers and 60 Vbeta primers were used for the PCR. Sequencing was performed with immunoSEQ multiplex PCR; in TCRdb, only in-frame clones are kept and a portion is missing. The sample lists 60,000 to 95,000 clones, about four fifths occurring once. The germline V gene encodes CDR1 SGHDT and CDR2 YYEEEE. The CDR3 runs to 14 residues. Germline trimming cut 0 bases from V and 7 bases from J; bases unmatched to any gene: 1. The sequencing input was PBMCs. The TCR originated in a woman between 40 and 50 years old in good health and CMV-seropositive. The V call is TRBV5-6, the J call TRBJ1-4; TRBD1 agrees at 9 bases. This CDR3 reads CASSLVDRGEKLFF. Written as DNA, the CDR3 is TGTGCCAGCAGCTTGGTGGACAGGGGTGAAAAACTGTTTTTT.